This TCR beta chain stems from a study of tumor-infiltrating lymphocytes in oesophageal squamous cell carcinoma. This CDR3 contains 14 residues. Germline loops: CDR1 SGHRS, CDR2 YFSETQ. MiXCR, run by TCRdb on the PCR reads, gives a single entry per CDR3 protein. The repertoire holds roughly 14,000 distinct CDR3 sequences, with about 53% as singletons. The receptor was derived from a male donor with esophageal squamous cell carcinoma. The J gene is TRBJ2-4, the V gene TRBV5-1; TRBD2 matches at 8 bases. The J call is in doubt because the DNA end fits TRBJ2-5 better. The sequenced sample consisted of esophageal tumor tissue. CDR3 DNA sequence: TGCGCCAGCAGCCCCTGGGGACTAGGAGAGACCCAGTACTTC. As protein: CASSPWGLGETQYF.